The rows below give T cell receptor beta chains drawn from one sample of a study of blood T cells in healthy people across ages. Using its own MiXCR run on the 5' RACE reads, TCRdb lists one record per CDR3 protein. The table lists 850,000 to 1,100,000 distinct CDR3 sequences, roughly two fifths of them singletons. The sequencing sample was made of blood. Receptors originate from a man in his late teens or twenties in good health. Both conserved end residues are part of each CDR3. The order of the fields is clone size, V gene, D gene, J gene, CDR3 protein, CDR3 DNA. The D gene is left open where the match is weak. Some rows have no size entry. The others give once, few or many, or a class for an expanded clone.

NA	TRBV5-1	NA	TRBJ2-7	CASSLALGTSYEQYF	TGCGCCAGCAGCTTGGCCTTGGGGACATCCTACGAGCAGTACTTC
NA	TRBV25-1	NA	TRBJ2-7	CASSDTGPYNEQYF	TGTGCCAGCAGTGATACCGGGCCCTACAATGAGCAGTACTTC
few	TRBV10-3	NA	TRBJ2-7	CAPVGDRGSNEQYF	TGTGCCCCAGTGGGGGACCGAGGCTCCAATGAGCAGTACTTC
NA	TRBV11-2	NA	TRBJ1-1	CASRGLGGQWRDTEAFF	TGTGCCAGCAGGGGGTTAGGGGGTCAGTGGCGGGACACTGAAGCTTTCTTT
NA	TRBV28	NA	TRBJ2-4	CASSSGGELKNIQYF	TGTGCCAGCAGCTCCGGCGGGGAACTCAAAAACATTCAGTACTTC
NA	TRBV20-1	TRBD1	TRBJ2-5	CSANPTMTGSRRETQYF	TGCAGTGCTAACCCTACTATGACAGGGAGCAGGAGGGAGACCCAGTACTTC
NA	TRBV9	TRBD1	TRBJ1-1	CASSVGQWNTEAFF	TGTGCCAGCAGCGTGGGACAGTGGAACACTGAAGCTTTCTTT
NA	TRBV28	TRBD2	TRBJ2-1	CASSFALAGGFNEQFF	TGTGCCAGCAGTTTTGCTCTAGCGGGGGGGTTCAATGAGCAGTTCTTC
NA	TRBV7-2	NA	TRBJ1-5	CASSLAGSAGGNQPQHF	TGTGCCAGCAGCTTAGCGGGGTCGGCAGGAGGTAATCAGCCCCAGCATTTT
few	TRBV7-8	NA	TRBJ1-1	CASSFLGLGQLMNTEAFF	TGTGCCAGCAGCTTCTTAGGTTTGGGGCAGCTGATGAACACTGAAGCTTTCTTT
NA	TRBV5-1	TRBD1	TRBJ2-5	CASSYPPGTGQEAQYF	TGCGCCAGCAGCTATCCCCCCGGGACAGGACAAGAGGCCCAGTACTTC
few	TRBV28	TRBD2	TRBJ2-7	CASSGLAGPYEQYF	TGTGCCAGCAGTGGTCTAGCGGGCCCCTACGAGCAGTACTTC
NA	TRBV27	NA	TRBJ1-5	CASRSPGAAQPQHF	TGTGCCAGCAGATCTCCGGGGGCGGCGCAGCCCCAGCATTTT
NA	TRBV2	NA	TRBJ1-1	CASSELGRRGEAFF	TGTGCCAGCAGTGAATTGGGACGTCGGGGTGAAGCTTTCTTT
NA	TRBV12-5	TRBD2	TRBJ2-1	CASGLGGGVSDEQFF	TGTGCTAGTGGTTTGGGCGGGGGGGTGTCGGATGAGCAGTTCTTC
NA	TRBV20-1	NA	TRBJ1-1	CSAPDILNTEAFF	TGCAGTGCGCCGGACATTTTGAACACTGAAGCTTTCTTT
NA	TRBV20-1	NA	TRBJ2-1	CSARKDWTKQFF	TGCAGTGCTAGGAAAGACTGGACGAAGCAGTTCTTC
NA	TRBV9	NA	TRBJ2-4	CASSVEAGTAKNIQYF	TGTGCCAGCAGCGTAGAAGCAGGGACTGCTAAAAACATTCAGTACTTC
NA	TRBV6-6	TRBD1	TRBJ2-7	CASSPGDSSYNEQYF	TGTGCCAGCAGTCCTGGGGACAGCTCCTACAATGAGCAGTACTTC
once	TRBV4-2	NA	TRBJ1-1	CASREQENTEAFF	TGTGCCAGCAGGGAACAGGAAAACACTGAAGCTTTCTTT
NA	TRBV20-1	NA	TRBJ1-5	CSARPGPSQPQHF	TGCAGTGCTAGACCTGGTCCCAGTCAGCCCCAGCATTTT
NA	TRBV5-1	NA	TRBJ1-2	CASSRDDGYTF	TGCGCCAGCAGCAGGGATGATGGCTACACCTTC
NA	TRBV15	NA	TRBJ1-1	CATSRPLGWVNTEAFF	TGTGCCACCAGCAGACCGCTGGGGTGGGTGAACACTGAAGCTTTCTTT
NA	TRBV3-1	NA	TRBJ2-1	CASSQEWAGALRYNEQFF	TGTGCCAGCAGCCAAGAGTGGGCGGGGGCGCTTAGATACAATGAGCAGTTCTTC
few	TRBV7-9	NA	TRBJ1-5	CASSLNFNQPQHF	TGTGCCAGCAGCTTAAATTTCAATCAGCCCCAGCATTTT
NA	TRBV24-1	NA	TRBJ2-7	CAPLSYRNNLAYTYEQYF	TGTGCCCCACTATCGTACAGAAATAATTTGGCATACACCTACGAGCAGTACTTC
NA	TRBV4-3	NA	TRBJ1-1	CASSQDHRVNTEAFF	TGCGCCAGCAGCCAAGATCACAGGGTGAACACTGAAGCTTTCTTT
NA	TRBV27	TRBD1	TRBJ2-7	CASTPTPRGLYNEQYF	TGTGCCAGCACCCCAACCCCCAGGGGGCTTTACAATGAGCAGTACTTC
once	TRBV6-1	NA	TRBJ2-1	CASRGLGSTYNEQFF	TGTGCCAGCAGAGGCCTCGGATCTACCTACAATGAGCAGTTCTTC
NA	TRBV4-2	NA	TRBJ1-1	CASSQTGRGVVAEAFF	TGTGCCAGCAGCCAAACCGGGAGGGGTGTAGTTGCTGAAGCTTTCTTT
few	TRBV15	TRBD1	TRBJ2-5	CATNRGNNEQYF	TGTGCCACCAACAGGGGGAATAATGAGCAGTACTTC
few	TRBV2	NA	TRBJ1-4	CASRETGKPFF	TGTGCCAGCAGGGAAACAGGGAAACCGTTTTTT
few	TRBV6-2/TRBV6-3	NA	TRBJ2-7	CASSGLNYEQYF	TGTGCCAGCAGTGGACTCAACTACGAGCAGTACTTC
NA	TRBV10-3	NA	TRBJ1-2	CAIRGDEQGVYGYTF	TGTGCCATCAGGGGCGATGAACAGGGAGTCTATGGCTACACCTTC
few	TRBV9	NA	TRBJ2-5	CASGSSREETQYF	TGTGCCAGCGGGTCCTCTAGGGAAGAGACCCAGTACTTC
NA	TRBV10-3	TRBD2	TRBJ2-5	CAISEEGGGVEQYF	TGTGCCATCAGTGAGGAAGGCGGGGGGGTTGAGCAGTACTTC
NA	TRBV11-2	NA	TRBJ1-3	CASSVPGPSGNTIYF	TGTGCCAGCAGCGTACCTGGGCCCTCTGGAAACACCATATATTTT
NA	TRBV6-2/TRBV6-3	NA	TRBJ1-2	CASSYKGPDYGYTF	TGTGCCAGCAGTTACAAGGGGCCGGACTATGGCTACACCTTC
few	TRBV5-4	TRBD1	TRBJ1-2	CASSRTGREPNYGYTF	TGTGCCAGCAGCCGGACAGGGAGGGAACCTAACTATGGCTACACCTTC
few	TRBV12-3/TRBV12-4	TRBD1	TRBJ1-5	CASRGQAATQPQHF	TGTGCCAGCAGGGGACAGGCGGCTACTCAGCCCCAGCATTTT
many	TRBV12-3/TRBV12-4	NA	TRBJ2-5	CASSFGRAETQYF	TGTGCCAGCAGTTTCGGGAGAGCAGAGACCCAGTACTTC
few	TRBV5-1	NA	TRBJ1-5	CASSSLGNSGEPQHF	TGCGCCAGCAGCTCCCTTGGCAATAGTGGGGAGCCCCAGCATTTT
NA	TRBV20-1	NA	TRBJ1-1	CSAILIAEAFF	TGCAGTGCTATATTGATAGCTGAAGCTTTCTTT
NA	TRBV9	NA	TRBJ1-1	CASSLGPGFAEAFF	TGTGCCAGCAGCCTAGGACCGGGGTTCGCTGAAGCTTTCTTT
few	TRBV15	NA	TRBJ2-7	CATSRDAYYEQYF	TGTGCCACCAGCAGAGACGCGTATTACGAGCAGTACTTC
NA	TRBV7-9	NA	TRBJ1-1	CASSSNRDPVTEAFF	TGTGCCAGCAGCTCAAACAGGGATCCGGTCACTGAAGCTTTCTTT
NA	TRBV5-1	TRBD2	TRBJ2-5	CASSLTSGQETRYF	TGCGCCAGCAGCCTCACTAGCGGCCAAGAGACCCGGTACTTC
few	TRBV7-2	TRBD1	TRBJ1-4	CASSETGGLDEKLFF	TGTGCCAGCAGCGAAACAGGGGGGCTAGATGAAAAACTGTTTTTT
few	TRBV6-1	NA	TRBJ2-4	CASSEPRPGQKNIQYF	TGTGCCAGCAGCGAACCGCGGCCCGGACAGAAAAACATTCAGTACTTC
NA	TRBV4-3	TRBD1	TRBJ2-3	CASSLQGEATDTQYF	TGCGCCAGCAGCTTACAGGGGGAGGCCACAGATACGCAGTATTTT
NA	TRBV20-1	TRBD1	TRBJ1-5	CSATRTGGGQPQHF	TGCAGTGCTACAAGGACAGGGGGGGGTCAGCCCCAGCATTTT
few	TRBV7-8	TRBD2	TRBJ2-7	CASSLDSVAGGPNNEQYF	TGTGCCAGCAGCTTAGACTCGGTAGCGGGGGGACCCAACAATGAGCAGTACTTC
few	TRBV30	TRBD1	TRBJ1-1	CAWRTGTMNTEAFF	TGTGCCTGGCGGACAGGGACGATGAACACTGAAGCTTTCTTT
many	TRBV5-1	TRBD1	TRBJ2-7	CASSLGQGSYEQYF	TGTGCCAGCAGTCTGGGACAGGGCTCCTACGAGCAGTACTTC
few	TRBV9	NA	TRBJ2-5	CVSSVGVSTTLQETQYF	TGTGTCAGCAGCGTAGGAGTGTCGACAACCCTACAAGAGACCCAGTACTTC